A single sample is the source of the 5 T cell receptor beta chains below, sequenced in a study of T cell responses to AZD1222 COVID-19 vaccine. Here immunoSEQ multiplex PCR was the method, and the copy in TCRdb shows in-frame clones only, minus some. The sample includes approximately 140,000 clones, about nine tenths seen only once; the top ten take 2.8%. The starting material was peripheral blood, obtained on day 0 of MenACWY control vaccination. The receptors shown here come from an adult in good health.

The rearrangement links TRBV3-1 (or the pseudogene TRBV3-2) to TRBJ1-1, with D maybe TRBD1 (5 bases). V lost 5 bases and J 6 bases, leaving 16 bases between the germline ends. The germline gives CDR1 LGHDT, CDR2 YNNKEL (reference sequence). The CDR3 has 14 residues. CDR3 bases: TGTGCCAGCAGCTCGGGCCTTCCGGGGCCTGAAGCTTTCTTT. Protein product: CASSSGLPGPEAFF.

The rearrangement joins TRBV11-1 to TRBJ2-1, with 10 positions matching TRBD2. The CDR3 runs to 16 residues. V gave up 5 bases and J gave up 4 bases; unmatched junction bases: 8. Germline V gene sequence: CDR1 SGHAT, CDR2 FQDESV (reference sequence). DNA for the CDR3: TGTGCCAGCAGCCCGCGGACTAGCGGAATGTACAATGAGCAGTTCTTC. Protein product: CASSPRTSGMYNEQFF.

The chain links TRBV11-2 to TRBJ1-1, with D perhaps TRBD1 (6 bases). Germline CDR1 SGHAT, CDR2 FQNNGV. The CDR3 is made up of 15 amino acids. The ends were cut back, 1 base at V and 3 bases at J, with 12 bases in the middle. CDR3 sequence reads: CASSLGGGGHTEAFF. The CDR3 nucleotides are TGTGCCAGCAGCTTAGGAGGCGGGGGGCACACTGAAGCTTTCTTT.

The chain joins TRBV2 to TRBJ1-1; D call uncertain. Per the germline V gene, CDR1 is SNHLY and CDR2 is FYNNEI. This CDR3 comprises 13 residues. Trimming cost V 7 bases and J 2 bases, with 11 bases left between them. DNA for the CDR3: TGTGCCAGCATCGAAGTAGAAAACACTGAAGCTTTCTTT. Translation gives CASIEVENTEAFF.

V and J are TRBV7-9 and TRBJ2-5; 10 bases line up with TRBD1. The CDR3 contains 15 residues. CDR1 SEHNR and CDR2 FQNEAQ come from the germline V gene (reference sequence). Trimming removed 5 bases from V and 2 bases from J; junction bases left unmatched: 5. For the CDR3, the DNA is TGTGCCAGCAGCGAGGGACAGGGGAGGCAAGAGACCCAGTACTTC. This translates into CASSEGQGRQETQYF. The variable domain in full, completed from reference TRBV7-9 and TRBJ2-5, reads DTGVSQNPRHKITKRGQNVTFRCDPISEHNRLYWYRQTLGQGPEFLTYFQNEAQLEKSRLLSDRFSAERPKGSFSTLEIQRTEQGDSAMYLCASSEGQGRQETQYFGPGTRLLVL.